These 20 T cell receptor beta chains were all obtained from the same sample, sequenced in a study of cytomegalovirus exposure and HLA in healthy donors. Primers for the PCR totalled 60 Vbeta and 13 Jbeta. This table comes from immunoSEQ multiplex PCR, and its TCRdb copy is limited to in-frame clones, with some not included. The sample gives some 150,000 clones, roughly 78% of which show up once; about 3% is in the top ten. The sample consisted of PBMCs. The receptors here all came from a man between 40 and 49 years old in good health and CMV-seropositive.

The chain couples TRBV5-5 to TRBJ2-1; TRBD2 agrees at 14 bases. The CDR3 runs to 16 residues. V dropped 4 bases and J dropped 9; count of bases not matched to a gene: 9. Germline CDR1 reads SGHKS; CDR2 reads YYEKEE (reference sequence). CDR3 nucleotide sequence: TGTGCCAGCAGCCGGGGACTAGCGGGAGTATCAGGTGAGCAGTTCTTC. Its translation: CASSRGLAGVSGEQFF.

This clone has a handful of counts. The J gene is TRBJ2-1, the V gene TRBV19; 10 bases fit TRBD2. The CDR3 extends over 15 amino acids. Germline V lookup: CDR1 LNHDA, CDR2 SQIVND (reference sequence). The V and J ends lost 10 bases and 9 bases, in that order; junction bases with no gene match: 15. This chain's CDR3 is CATGQASGSGGEQFF. The CDR3 DNA reads TGTGCCACAGGACAGGCTAGCGGGAGTGGAGGTGAGCAGTTCTTC.

The chain employs TRBV28 and TRBJ1-4; D gene ambiguous. V dropped 6 bases and J dropped 8 bases, with 10 bases sitting between them. Per germline, CDR1 MDHEN and CDR2 SYDVKM. The CDR3 has 12 amino acids. CDR3 protein: CASRESSEKLFF. Written as DNA, the CDR3 is TGTGCCAGCAGGGAGAGTAGCGAAAAACTGTTTTTT.

The V and J genes are TRBV5-6 and TRBJ2-7; 9 bases are a match to TRBD2. Germline trimming cut 7 bases from V and 4 bases from J; bases unmatched to any gene: 12. Germline V gives CDR1 SGHDT, CDR2 YYEEEE. This CDR3 has 15 residues. In nucleotides, the CDR3 is TGTGCCAGCGCGTCCGGTAGCGGGAGCTCGTACGAGCAGTACTTC. The encoded protein is CASASGSGSSYEQYF.

This chain joins TRBV7-9 and TRBJ2-7; D possibly corresponds to TRBD1 (6 bases). CDR3 length: 14 residues. V shed 5 bases and J shed 3 bases, with 14 bases lying between them. CDR1 and CDR2 from the germline V gene are SEHNR and FQNEAQ (reference sequence). This CDR3 is CASSPSGVGYEQYF. CDR3 sequence (DNA): TGTGCCAGCAGCCCCTCAGGGGTGGGCTACGAGCAGTACTTC.

The V and J genes are TRBV14 and TRBJ2-1; D remains ambiguous. The V and J ends lost 1 base and 13 bases respectively, with 8 bases between them. This CDR3 is 11 amino acids long. Germline lookup yields CDR1 SGHDN and CDR2 FVKESK. The CDR3 protein is CASSQGYLQFF. The CDR3 DNA reads as TGTGCCAGCAGCCAAGGTTATTTACAGTTCTTC.

The table lists this clone with a few counts. This chain links TRBV6-1 with TRBJ2-7, with a possible D match to TRBD2 (6 bases). Trimming cost V 11 bases and J 0 bases, with 17 bases left between them. The CDR3 has 14 amino acids. Germline V gene lookup returns CDR1 MNHNS and CDR2 SASEGT. As DNA, the CDR3 is TGTGCCGGTTCCCGGGACGGGAGCTCCTACGAGCAGTACTTC. It is translated as CAGSRDGSSYEQYF.

This chain uses TRBV30 with TRBJ1-2; D unclear. The V end was cut by 7 bases, the J end by 8 bases, with 23 bases between. The CDR3 contains 14 residues. Germline V gives CDR1 GTSNPN, CDR2 SVGIG (reference sequence). The CDR3 reads CAFTRTVTAWGYTF. CDR3 sequence (DNA): TGTGCCTTCACGAGGACTGTTACTGCCTGGGGCTACACCTTC.

The J gene is TRBJ2-3, the V gene TRBV6-4, with TRBD2 as a possible D gene (5 bases). CDR1 is MRHNA, CDR2 SNTAGT, per germline. The CDR3 runs 14 residues. With 6 bases removed from V and 4 bases from J, the gap between germline ends came to 14 bases. This CDR3 is CASSPVDSADTQYF. The DNA of the CDR3 is TGTGCCAGCAGCCCGGTGGATAGCGCAGATACGCAGTATTTT.

V and J are TRBV6-5 and TRBJ1-2; no clear D gene. The CDR3 sequence is 13 residues long. The V and J ends lost 5 bases and 4 bases respectively, with 11 bases between them. Looked up from germline, CDR1 is MNHEY and CDR2 is SVGAGI. The CDR3 DNA reads as TGTGCCAGCAGTATCGATGAGGGCTATGGCTACACCTTC. Amino acids: CASSIDEGYGYTF.

This clone was observed once. The genes are TRBV6-5 and TRBJ2-2; possible D gene TRBD2, 5 bases. Germline CDR1 MNHEY, CDR2 SVGAGI. Trimming stripped 6 bases from V and 0 bases from J, with 5 bases between. This CDR3 has 13 residues. The CDR3: CASRRANTGELFF. CDR3 nucleotides: TGTGCCAGCAGGCGGGCGAACACCGGGGAGCTGTTTTTT.

The J gene is TRBJ2-5, the V gene TRBV27, with 12 bases lining up with TRBD2. CDR3 length: 17 amino acids. Per germline, CDR1 MNHEY and CDR2 SMNVEV (reference sequence). V was pared by 5 bases and J by 5 bases, with 12 bases of the junction left unmatched. The CDR3 protein is CASSTPTSGRQGETQYF. The CDR3, as DNA: TGTGCCAGCAGTACCCCTACTAGCGGGAGGCAGGGGGAGACCCAGTACTTC.

This clone appeared a few times. The gene calls are TRBV19 and TRBJ1-5; D not certain. CDR1 is LNHDA, CDR2 SQIVND, per germline (reference sequence). CDR3 length equals 15 residues. Trimming pared 6 bases from V and 0 bases from J, leaving 12 bases between. CDR3 nucleotide sequence: TGTGCCAGTAGATTACAGCTGTATAGCAATCAGCCCCAGCATTTT. Its translation is CASRLQLYSNQPQHF. Variable domain in full (rest from reference TRBV19 and TRBJ1-5): DGGITQSPKYLFRKEGQNVTLSCEQNLNHDAMYWYRQDPGQGLRLIYYSQIVNDFQKGDIAEGYSVSREKKESFPLTVTSAQKNPTAFYLCASRLQLYSNQPQHFGDGTRLSIL.

The CDR3 sequence is CASSLGVTGGLGNTEAFF. DNA of the CDR3: TGTGCCAGCAGCCTCGGGGTCACAGGGGGCCTGGGGAACACTGAAGCTTTCTTT. V and J are TRBV11-3 and TRBJ1-1; 9 nucleotides align to TRBD1. Trimming removed 5 bases from V and 1 base from J; junction bases left unmatched: 14. The CDR3 runs to 18 residues. Looked up from germline, CDR1 is SGHNT and CDR2 is YENEEA.

The CDR3 DNA is TGTGCCATCAGTACTTCAGCGGGAGCACCGACAGAGACCCAGTACTTC. Amino acid sequence: CAISTSAGAPTETQYF. The chain carries TRBV10-3 and TRBJ2-5, with TRBD2 matching 8 bases. CDR1 and CDR2 from the germline V gene are ENHRY and SYGVKD. The CDR3 extends over 16 amino acids. V shed 5 bases and J 4 bases; nucleotides not matched to a gene: 12.

This chain links TRBV7-3 with TRBJ2-7, with 10 positions matching TRBD1. Germline trimming cut 0 bases from V and 3 bases from J; bases unmatched to any gene: 2. Looked up from germline, CDR1 is SGHTA and CDR2 is FQGTGA. The CDR3 is 15 residues long. The CDR3 nucleotides read TGTGCCAGCAGCTTAACAGGGACAGGGGTCTACGAGCAGTACTTC. It yields the protein CASSLTGTGVYEQYF.

CDR3: CASKGLAAPTGELFF. The CDR3 bases are TGCGCCAGCAAGGGACTAGCGGCACCGACAGGGGAGCTGTTTTTT. The V gene is TRBV10-2, the J gene TRBJ2-2; 11 positions agree with TRBD2. The trim removed 7 bases at V and 8 bases at J, leaving 9 bases unmatched. This CDR3 region has 15 residues. Germline-derived CDR1 and CDR2 are WSHSY and SAAADI.

The chain links TRBV19 to TRBJ2-1; 9 bases map to TRBD2. Germline CDR1 LNHDA, CDR2 SQIVND (reference sequence). With 1 base clipped from V and 2 bases from J, the junction kept 3 bases outside the gene matches. The CDR3 is 16 amino acids. CDR3 sequence (DNA): TGTGCCAGTAGTATAGTAGCGGGAGAGCCCTACAATGAGCAGTTCTTC. Translating it yields CASSIVAGEPYNEQFF.

The rearrangement links TRBV28 to TRBJ2-2, with TRBD2 identical over 13 bases. In germline, CDR1 is MDHEN, CDR2 SYDVKM. V lost 2 bases, J lost 9 bases, and 6 bases stayed unmatched. The CDR3 totals 16 residues. The CDR3 loop is CASSLGLAGARRELFF. Written as DNA, the CDR3 is TGTGCCAGCAGTTTAGGACTAGCGGGAGCTCGACGGGAGCTGTTTTTT.

Written as DNA, the CDR3 is TGCGCCAGCAGCCGACTCCGCTACTTTAACTATGGCTACACCTTC. It encodes CASSRLRYFNYGYTF. The chain employs TRBV5-1 and TRBJ1-2; D call uncertain. The germline V gene has CDR1 SGHRS and CDR2 YFSETQ. The CDR3 loop spans 15 amino acids. V was shortened by 4 bases and J by 1 base, with 14 bases between the two germline ends. The full variable domain, in which reference TRBV5-1 and TRBJ1-2 provide the parts outside the CDR3, is KAGVTQTPRYLIKTRGQQVTLSCSPISGHRSVSWYQQTPGQGLQFLFEYFSETQRNKGNFPGRFSGRQFSNSRSEMNVSTLELGDSALYLCASSRLRYFNYGYTFGSGTRLTVV.